Listed below are T cell receptor beta chains from one sample, sequenced in a study of shared clonotypes between healthy human individuals. The repertoire was sequenced with immunoSEQ multiplex PCR; TCRdb's copy has only in-frame clones and lacks some. This table holds about 1.1 million clones, 60% to 85% found once. Sequencing was done on a sample of memory CD4+ T cells from PBMCs. These receptor sequences come from a man aged 18 to 29 in good health. Some clones in this sample may be carry-over from other donors' samples. Each CDR3 is given with its conserved first and last residue. D genes are given only for firm matches. Where a row states a size, it is once, few, many or the class of an expanded clone; other rows omit it.

V: TRBV29-1; J: TRBJ2-1; D: NA; size: NA; DNA: TGCAGCGTTGCCAGCTCAATGAATGAGCAGTTCTTC; CDR3: CSVASSMNEQFF
V: TRBV6-5; J: TRBJ2-2; D: NA; size: NA; DNA: TGTGCCACCTCTCAGGGGTTTTTGTGCACCGGGGAGCTGTTTTTT; CDR3: CATSQGFLCTGELFF
V: TRBV5-1; J: TRBJ1-2; D: NA; size: NA; DNA: TGCGCCAGCAGCTTGGCCGTCGGGACCACTAACTATGGCTACACCTTC; CDR3: CASSLAVGTTNYGYTF
V: TRBV6-6; J: TRBJ2-5; D: TRBD1; size: few; DNA: TGTGCCAGCAGGCGTCAGGGGGCGGGAGAGACCCAGTACTTC; CDR3: CASRRQGAGETQYF
V: TRBV14; J: TRBJ1-2; D: NA; size: NA; DNA: TGTGCCAGCAGCAGCTTAGGGCGCGAATGGTATGGCTACACCTTC; CDR3: CASSSLGREWYGYTF
V: TRBV28; J: TRBJ1-2; D: TRBD1; size: NA; DNA: TGTGCCAGCAGTTTGGGACGCAGGGGGCTCTATGGCTACACCTTC; CDR3: CASSLGRRGLYGYTF
V: TRBV28; J: TRBJ2-7; D: TRBD1; size: NA; DNA: TGTGCCAGCAGTTCCTCCGGGACAGGGGGCTACGAGCAGTACTTC; CDR3: CASSSSGTGGYEQYF
V: TRBV11-2; J: TRBJ2-7; D: TRBD2; size: NA; DNA: TGTGCCAGCAGCTTTAGCGGGACGGCGGCCTACGAGCAGTACTTC; CDR3: CASSFSGTAAYEQYF
V: TRBV30; J: TRBJ2-5; D: TRBD2; size: many; DNA: TGTGCCTGGAGTCAAGGACTAGCGGGAGAGACCCAGTACTTC; CDR3: CAWSQGLAGETQYF
V: TRBV5-4; J: TRBJ2-7; D: NA; size: NA; DNA: TGTGCCAGCAGCAGGCCAGGCTCCTACGAGCAGTACTTC; CDR3: CASSRPGSYEQYF